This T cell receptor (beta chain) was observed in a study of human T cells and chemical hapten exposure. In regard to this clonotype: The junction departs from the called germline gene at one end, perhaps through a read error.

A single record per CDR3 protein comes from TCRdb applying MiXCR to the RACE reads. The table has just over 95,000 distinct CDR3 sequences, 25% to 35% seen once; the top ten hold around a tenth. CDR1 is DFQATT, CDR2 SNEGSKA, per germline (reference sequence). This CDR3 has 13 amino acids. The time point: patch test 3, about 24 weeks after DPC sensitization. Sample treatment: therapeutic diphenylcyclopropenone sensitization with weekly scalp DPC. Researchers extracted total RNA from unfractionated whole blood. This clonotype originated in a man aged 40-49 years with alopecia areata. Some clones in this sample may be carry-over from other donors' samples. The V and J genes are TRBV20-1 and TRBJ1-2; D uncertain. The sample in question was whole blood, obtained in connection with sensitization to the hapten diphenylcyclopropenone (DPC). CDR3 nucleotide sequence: TGCAGTGCTAGAGATCGCCCCTTGTTCGGCTACAACTTC. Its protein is CSARDRPLFGYNF.